This TCR beta chain was observed in a study of T cells in women clearing cervical HPV infection. In the study overall: Blood came at first lesion visit for cases, post-clearance for controls. General observations from the study: Each sample's T-cell count was unknown, possibly confounding richness.

CDR1 SGHTA and CDR2 FQGTGA come from the germline V gene. This CDR3 is 13 amino acids long. Sequencing was performed with immunoSEQ multiplex PCR; in TCRdb, only in-frame clones are kept and a portion is missing. Its clone listing holds under 40,000 clones. Note on this clone: Antigen unknown. The read ends 3 residues early relative to the CDR3; the germline J gene fills the gap.

Cervical HPV DNA detected by MY09/MY11 PCR, typed by dot-blot. The rearrangement uses TRBV7-3 and TRBJ1-2; no reliable D call. The source is a woman between 18 and 70 years old with a cervical HPV16 infection that either progressed to CIN3+ or cleared (not recorded which). Specimen: blood buffy coat. The CDR3 bases that were read are TGTGCCAGCAGCTTAGCGAGCACAGATACC. The encoded protein is CASSLASTDT. The complete CDR3 protein is CASSLASTDTYTF. Full variable domain (rest looked up from reference TRBV7-3 and TRBJ1-2): GAGVSQTPSNKVTEKGKYVELRCDPISGHTALYWYRQSLGQGPEFLIYFQGTGAADDSGLPNDRFFAVRPEGSVSTLKIQRTERGDSAVYLCASSLASTDTYTFGSGTRLTVV.